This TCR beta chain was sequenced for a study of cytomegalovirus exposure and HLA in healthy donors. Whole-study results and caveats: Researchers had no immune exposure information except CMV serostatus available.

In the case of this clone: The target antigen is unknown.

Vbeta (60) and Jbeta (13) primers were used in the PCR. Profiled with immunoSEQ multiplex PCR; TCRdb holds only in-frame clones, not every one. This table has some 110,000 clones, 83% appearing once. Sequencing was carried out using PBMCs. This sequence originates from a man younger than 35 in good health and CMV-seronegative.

CDR3 amino acids: CASSQTSRDYEQYF. As DNA, the CDR3 is TGTGCCAGCAGCCAGACTAGCCGGGACTACGAGCAGTACTTC. The chain links TRBV6-5 to TRBJ2-7; 7 bases fit TRBD2. Germline assignment: CDR1 MNHEY and CDR2 SVGAGI. This CDR3 has 14 amino acids. After removal of 6 bases from V and 3 bases from J, the junction contained 8 bases not matched to a gene.